Following are 11 T cell receptor beta chains from one sample sequenced in a study of OX40 agonist ivuxolimab in advanced cancers. The repertoire was sequenced with immunoSEQ multiplex PCR; TCRdb's copy has only in-frame clones and lacks some. The repertoire consists of tens of thousands of clones, with 70% to 90% occurring once and the leading ten covering roughly 3%. This material consisted of CD4+ or CD8+ T cells sorted from blood, taken in a trial of the OX40 agonist ivuxolimab. The origin of the receptors is an adult with an advanced solid tumor such as melanoma, head and neck, liver or kidney cancer.

This clone has a handful of counts. The chain has TRBV10-3 and TRBJ1-5, with TRBD1 matching 8 bases. J was trimmed by 3 bases and V by 6 bases; bases with no gene match: 4. The germline gives CDR1 ENHRY, CDR2 SYGVKD. CDR3 length: 14 residues. This chain's CDR3 is CAIRGTGTNQPQHF. CDR3 DNA: TGTGCCATCAGGGGGACAGGTACCAATCAGCCCCAGCATTTT.

This sequence joins TRBV21-1 and TRBJ1-3; the DNA was not compared with TRBD1, the D call given in the table. TRBV21-1 is given as a pseudogene. The CDR3 has 16 amino acids. CDR3 residues: CATRGTGVLSGNTIYF. As DNA, the CDR3 is TGTGCCACGAGGGGGACAGGGGTGCTCTCTGGAAACACCATATATTTT.

This chain uses TRBV2 with TRBJ1-1; D unclear. The V and J ends lost 6 bases and 5 bases respectively, with 7 bases between them. This CDR3 has 11 residues. Germline CDR1 and CDR2: SNHLY and FYNNEI. CDR3 protein: CASSAGTEAFF. CDR3 DNA: TGTGCCAGCAGCGCAGGTACTGAAGCTTTCTTT.

V is TRBV4-1 and J is TRBJ2-7; no definite D call. Germline V lookup: CDR1 MGHRA, CDR2 YSYEKL. With 5 bases removed from V and 6 bases from J, the gap between germline ends came to 14 bases. This CDR3 is built from 13 residues. The DNA for the CDR3 is TGCGCCAGCAGCTCTGACCCGTTCGGCGAGCAGTACTTC. This gives the protein CASSSDPFGEQYF.

The V and J genes are TRBV6-5 and TRBJ1-4, with 7 nucleotides matching TRBD1. The CDR3 consists of 14 residues. CDR1 is MNHEY and CDR2 is SVGAGI in the germline V gene. The V and J ends lost 6 bases and 8 bases, in that order; junction bases with no gene match: 9. DNA of the CDR3: TGTGCCAGCAGGAGGGACAGCCTGAGGGAAAAACTGTTTTTT. Encoded protein: CASRRDSLREKLFF.

This chain joins TRBV7-2 and TRBJ2-7, with 7 bases identical to TRBD2. The CDR3 length is 14 residues. Looked up from germline, CDR1 is SGHTA and CDR2 is FQGNSA. The J segment lost 4 bases and the V segment lost 1 base, leaving 4 bases of the junction unmatched. As DNA, the CDR3 is TGTGCCAGCAGCTTAGGTGGGAGGGAATACGAGCAGTACTTC. Amino acid sequence: CASSLGGREYEQYF.

The chain couples TRBV2 to TRBJ2-7, with TRBD2 matching 11 bases. This CDR3 has 14 amino acids. The germline V gene encodes CDR1 SNHLY and CDR2 FYNNEI. Trimming at V came to 6 bases and at J to 4 bases, leaving 5 bases not matched to a gene. The DNA for the CDR3 is TGTGCCAGCAGCCCGGGACTAGCGGAATACGAGCAGTACTTC. Residues: CASSPGLAEYEQYF. Drawing the rest from reference TRBV2 and TRBJ2-7, the complete variable domain is EPEVTQTPSHQVTQMGQEVILRCVPISNHLYFYWYRQILGQKVEFLVSFYNNEISEKSEIFDDQFSVERPDGSNFTLKIRSTKLEDSAMYFCASSPGLAEYEQYFGPGTRLTVT.

Here the CDR3 DNA reads TGTGCCAGTTCCCAGGGCTACGAGCAGTACTTC. Translation: CASSQGYEQYF. The chain employs TRBV19 and TRBJ2-7; TRBD1 might be the D (5 bases). The CDR3 runs 11 residues. V dropped 8 bases and J dropped 3 bases, with 8 bases sitting between them. Germline CDR1 reads LNHDA; CDR2 reads SQIVND (reference sequence).

The V call is TRBV11-2, the J call TRBJ1-1, with 9 bases identical to TRBD1. The J segment lost 10 bases and the V segment lost 8 bases, leaving 8 bases of the junction unmatched. Germline V CDR1 and CDR2: SGHAT, FQNNGV. The CDR3 covers 12 residues. In nucleotides, the CDR3 is TGTGCCAGCGGAGCCCTACAGGGGGCAGCTTTCTTT. Its protein product is CASGALQGAAFF.

The J gene is TRBJ2-3, the V gene TRBV6-4; no reliable D call. The CDR3 has 13 residues. Germline lookup yields CDR1 MRHNA and CDR2 SNTAGT. V was shortened by 8 bases and J by 0 bases, with 9 bases between the two germline ends. CDR3 sequence (DNA): TGTGCCAGCCGTTCGGAAAGCACAGATACGCAGTATTTT. It specifies CASRSESTDTQYF.

The chain is built from TRBV2 and TRBJ2-7; TRBD1 agrees at 7 bases. Germline trimming cut 7 bases from V and 3 bases from J; bases unmatched to any gene: 3. Germline CDR1 SNHLY, CDR2 FYNNEI. CDR3 length equals 12 residues. CDR3 sequence (DNA): TGTGCCAGCAATAGGGACAGCTACGAGCAGTACTTC. Translating gives CASNRDSYEQYF. Supplemented by reference TRBV2 and TRBJ2-7, the full variable domain reads EPEVTQTPSHQVTQMGQEVILRCVPISNHLYFYWYRQILGQKVEFLVSFYNNEISEKSEIFDDQFSVERPDGSNFTLKIRSTKLEDSAMYFCASNRDSYEQYFGPGTRLTVT.